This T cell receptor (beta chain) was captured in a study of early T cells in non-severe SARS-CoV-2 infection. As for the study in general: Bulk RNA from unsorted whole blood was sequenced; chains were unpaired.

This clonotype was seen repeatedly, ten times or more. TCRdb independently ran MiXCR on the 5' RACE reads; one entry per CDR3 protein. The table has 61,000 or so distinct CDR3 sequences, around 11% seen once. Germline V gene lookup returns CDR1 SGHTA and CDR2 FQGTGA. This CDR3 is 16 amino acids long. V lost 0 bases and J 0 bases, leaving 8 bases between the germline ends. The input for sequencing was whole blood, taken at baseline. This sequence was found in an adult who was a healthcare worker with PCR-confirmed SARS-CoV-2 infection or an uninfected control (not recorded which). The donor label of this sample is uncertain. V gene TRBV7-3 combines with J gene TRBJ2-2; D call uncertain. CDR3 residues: CASSLTYQTNTGELFF. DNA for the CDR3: TGTGCCAGCAGCTTAACGTACCAGACGAACACCGGGGAGCTGTTTTTT.